This entry lists 2 T cell receptor beta chains sequenced from one sample in a study of shared clonotypes between healthy human individuals. Repertoires were generated with immunoSEQ multiplex PCR, while TCRdb's copy carries only in-frame clones and drops some. The sample has about 2 million clones; around 96% are singletons. CD45RO-negative, CCR7-selected cells formed the naive CD8 fraction, which excluded terminally differentiated effector memory CD45RA+ cells. The sequenced material came from naive CD8+ T cells sorted from blood. The receptors originated from a man aged 18 to 30 in good health.

This sequence joins TRBV5-6 and TRBJ1-5; D ambiguous. The germline V gene has CDR1 SGHDT and CDR2 YYEEEE. Deletions cut 8 bases from V and 2 bases from J, with 11 bases between. This CDR3 spans 13 amino acids. CDR3 nucleotide sequence: TGTGCCAGTAGCGTTGGGGGCAATCAGCCCCAGCATTTT. It encodes CASSVGGNQPQHF. The whole variable domain, filled in from reference TRBV5-6 and TRBJ1-5, reads DAGVTQSPTHLIKTRGQQVTLRCSPKSGHDTVSWYQQALGQGPQFIFQYYEEEERQRGNFPDRFSGHQFPNYSSELNVNALLLGDSALYLCASSVGGNQPQHFGDGTRLSIL.

V usage is TRBV4-3 and J usage is TRBJ2-7; TRBD2 matches 11 bases. There are 15 residues in the CDR3. Germline values: CDR1 LGHNA, CDR2 YSLEER. Trimming took 1 base from V and 4 from J; bases not matched to a gene: 3. Here the CDR3 DNA reads TGCGCCAGCAGCCAAGCCACTAGCGGGAGATACGAGCAGTACTTC. It translates to CASSQATSGRYEQYF.